One sample yielded the 30 T cell receptor beta chains listed below, sequenced in a study of blood T cell repertoires in COVID-19. The assay was immunoSEQ multiplex PCR, and TCRdb's table has in-frame clones only and misses some. Here the sample spans more than 10,000 clones, around 90% being singletons. Input material: peripheral blood. These receptors originate from a woman between 70 and 85 years old with active COVID-19.

V is TRBV6-4 and J is TRBJ2-2; 13 positions agree with TRBD2. V dropped 2 bases and J dropped 5; count of bases not matched to a gene: 2. There are 16 residues in the CDR3. Germline CDR1 is MRHNA and CDR2 is SNTAGT. The CDR3 bases are TGTGCCAGCAGTGACACGACTAGCGGGAGGACCGGGGAGCTGTTTTTT. Translated, it gives CASSDTTSGRTGELFF.

The chain couples TRBV19 to TRBJ2-5; the D gene is possibly TRBD2 (6 bases). The CDR3 extends over 15 amino acids. Trimming cost V 6 bases and J 5 bases, with 19 bases left between them. CDR1 is LNHDA, CDR2 SQIVND, per germline (reference sequence). CDR3 DNA sequence: TGTGCCAGTAGAGCGACTAGTGTAGGTTTGGAGACCCAGTACTTC. Amino acid sequence: CASRATSVGLETQYF.

The chain couples TRBV19 to TRBJ1-5, with TRBD1 as a possible D gene (5 bases). V lost 7 bases to trimming and J lost 0 bases, with 13 bases between them. Per the germline V gene, CDR1 is LNHDA and CDR2 is SQIVND (reference sequence). This CDR3 comprises 15 residues. CDR3 DNA: TGTGCCAGTATACCCGCAGGGCTTAGCAATCAGCCCCAGCATTTT. Translating gives CASIPAGLSNQPQHF.

The rearrangement links TRBV24-1 to TRBJ2-2, with TRBD1 matching 8 bases. The CDR3 spans 16 residues. The V gene end was trimmed by 3 bases and the J gene end by 4 bases; junction bases not matched to a gene: 6. Germline V gene data show CDR1 as KGHDR and CDR2 as SFDVKD. The DNA for the CDR3 is TGTGCCACCAGTGATACAGGGGGGTCGGGCACCGGGGAGCTGTTTTTT. Its protein product is CATSDTGGSGTGELFF.

V gene TRBV7-2 combines with J gene TRBJ2-5; the D is unclear. Germline CDR1 is SGHTA and CDR2 is FQGNSA. V lost 4 bases and J lost 5, with 5 bases in between. The CDR3 sequence is 11 residues long. CDR3 loop: CASSSRETQYF. The CDR3 region has the DNA TGTGCCAGCAGCTCCCGTGAGACCCAGTACTTC.

The chain recombines TRBV7-2 with TRBJ2-7, with D possibly matching TRBD2 (7 bases). V lost 3 bases to trimming and J lost 3 bases, with 15 bases between them. CDR1 is SGHTA and CDR2 is FQGNSA in the germline V gene. CDR3 size: 15 residues. The CDR3 bases are TGTGCCAGCAGCTTGACACAGCGGGGACACTACGAGCAGTACTTC. This codes for CASSLTQRGHYEQYF. The whole variable domain, filled in from reference TRBV7-2 and TRBJ2-7, reads GAGVSQSPSNKVTEKGKDVELRCDPISGHTALYWYRQSLGQGLEFLIYFQGNSAPDKSGLPSDRFSAERTGGSVSTLTIQRTQQEDSAVYLCASSLTQRGHYEQYFGPGTRLTVT.

This chain uses TRBV7-8 with TRBJ2-1; 8 nucleotides line up with TRBD1. CDR3 length: 12 residues. J gave up 15 bases and V 5 bases, and 9 bases lay outside the gene matches. Germline CDR1 is SGHVS and CDR2 is FQNEAQ. This CDR3 reads CASSATGTGWFF. The CDR3 DNA follows: TGTGCCAGCAGCGCAACCGGGACAGGCTGGTTCTTC.

This rearrangement joins TRBV10-1 to TRBJ2-1; 8 nucleotides line up with TRBD2. Germline V gives CDR1 WNHNN, CDR2 SYGVQD (reference sequence). The CDR3 contains 16 residues. V dropped 8 bases and J dropped 4; count of bases not matched to a gene: 13. The CDR3 region is CASSETSAGAYNEQFF. In nucleotides, the CDR3 is TGCGCCAGCTCCGAGACTAGCGCGGGAGCTTACAATGAGCAGTTCTTC.

CDR3: CASSFVGLAEETQYF. The CDR3 DNA is TGTGCCAGCAGCTTTGTCGGACTAGCGGAAGAGACCCAGTACTTC. The V gene is TRBV7-2, the J gene TRBJ2-5; 10 bases are shared with TRBD2. CDR3 length: 15 amino acids. Per germline, CDR1 SGHTA and CDR2 FQGNSA. Unmatched junction bases numbered 4, after V lost 3 bases and J lost 3 bases.

The rearrangement uses TRBV30 and TRBJ2-5; TRBD1 matches at 8 bases. The CDR3 covers 15 residues. The junction had 9 bases not matched to a gene; V was cut back by 2 bases and J by 4 bases. Germline assignment: CDR1 GTSNPN and CDR2 SVGIG (reference sequence). In DNA form, the CDR3 reads TGTGCCTGGAGTCGCGGACAGGGTAGAATAGAGACCCAGTACTTC. As protein: CAWSRGQGRIETQYF. The complete variable domain, with remaining parts taken from reference TRBV30 and TRBJ2-5, reads SQTIHQWPATLVQPVGSPLSLECTVEGTSNPNLYWYRQAAGRGLQLLFYSVGIGQISSEVPQNLSASRPQDRQFILSSKKLLLSDSGFYLCAWSRGQGRIETQYFGPGTRLLVL.

This chain joins TRBV30 and TRBJ2-3; 10 bases match TRBD2. The CDR3 spans 15 residues. Trimming took 5 bases from V and 0 from J; bases not matched to a gene: 5. Germline assignment: CDR1 GTSNPN and CDR2 SVGIG (reference sequence). This CDR3 reads CAWLPSGRSTDTQYF. The CDR3 coding sequence is TGTGCCTGGCTCCCTAGCGGGAGAAGCACAGATACGCAGTATTTT.

The chain couples TRBV15 to TRBJ2-7, with TRBD1 matching 12 bases. The trim removed 6 bases at V and 4 bases at J, leaving 13 bases unmatched. CDR3 size: 17 residues. Germline loops: CDR1 LNHNV, CDR2 YYDKDF (reference sequence). This CDR3 is CATSQLGGTGGRYEQYF. The CDR3 coding sequence is TGTGCCACCAGTCAACTTGGGGGGACAGGGGGCCGGTACGAGCAGTACTTC.

The chain links TRBV10-3 to TRBJ1-1, with unresolved D. The V gene lost 4 bases and the J gene lost 0 bases, with 3 bases spanning the gap. Germline loops: CDR1 ENHRY, CDR2 SYGVKD. This CDR3 region has 12 residues. CDR3 in DNA: TGTGCCATCAGTGGAGTGAACACTGAAGCTTTCTTT. Translated: CAISGVNTEAFF.

The chain recombines TRBV19 with TRBJ1-1, with D hard to call. Germline CDR1 LNHDA, CDR2 SQIVND (reference sequence). This CDR3 is 14 amino acids long. The V end lost 1 base, the J end lost 3 bases, and 9 bases lay between the germline ends. For the CDR3, the DNA is TGTGCCAGTAGTATAGGAGGTGGCTACACTGAAGCTTTCTTT. Amino acid sequence: CASSIGGGYTEAFF.

J is TRBJ1-2 and V is TRBV11-2; no clear D. CDR1 and CDR2 from the germline V gene are SGHAT and FQNNGV. Trimming left V 5 bases short and J 8 bases short, with 15 bases between. The CDR3 totals 13 residues. The CDR3, as DNA: TGTGCCAGCAGCCGAGAGCCGGGTTACGGCTACACCTTC. Its translation: CASSREPGYGYTF.

This clone was observed once. The chain combines TRBV5-1 with TRBJ1-2; 9 bases agree with TRBD1. This CDR3 spans 14 amino acids. The V gene's germline CDR1 is SGHRS and CDR2 YFSETQ. Trimming cost V 4 bases and J 7 bases; bases outside gene matches: 8. This chain's CDR3 is CASSDTGGAGGYTF. The CDR3 DNA sequence: TGCGCCAGCAGCGATACAGGGGGCGCAGGTGGCTACACCTTC.

The V call is TRBV3-1 (or the pseudogene TRBV3-2), the J call TRBJ1-3; D not certain. Judging by the DNA end, TRBJ2-2 fits better; the J call may be wrong. Germline assignment: CDR1 LGHDT and CDR2 YNNKEL (reference sequence). The CDR3 is 13 residues long. Here the CDR3 reads CASSQDLRGELFF. The CDR3 nucleotides are TGTGCCAGCAGCCAAGACCTACGCGGGGAGCTGTTTTTT.

The chain couples TRBV2 to TRBJ1-4, with D tentatively TRBD1 (6 bases). Trimming cost V 2 bases and J 11 bases, with 15 bases left between them. The CDR3 totals 14 residues. CDR1 and CDR2 (germline): SNHLY, FYNNEI. CDR3 nucleotides: TGTGCCAGCAGTGAACGGCAGGGGATAGGGAAACTGTTTTTT. It is translated as CASSERQGIGKLFF. Complete variable domain (other parts from reference TRBV2 and TRBJ1-4): EPEVTQTPSHQVTQMGQEVILRCVPISNHLYFYWYRQILGQKVEFLVSFYNNEISEKSEIFDDQFSVERPDGSNFTLKIRSTKLEDSAMYFCASSERQGIGKLFFGSGTQLSVL.

The chain carries TRBV7-9 and TRBJ1-2; TRBD1 aligns across 9 bases. The germline gives CDR1 SEHNR, CDR2 FQNEAQ (reference sequence). The CDR3 totals 15 residues. The V segment lost 5 bases and the J segment 2 bases; nucleotides outside the gene matches: 6. CDR3 nucleotide sequence: TGTGCCAGCAGCCCTGGGACAGGGAACAACTATGGCTACACCTTC. Its protein product is CASSPGTGNNYGYTF.

The rearrangement joins TRBV11-3 to TRBJ2-1; 10 bases fit TRBD2. CDR1 is SGHNT, CDR2 YENEEA, per germline. The CDR3 sequence is 19 residues long. The V gene end was trimmed by 2 bases and the J gene end by 7 bases; junction bases not matched to a gene: 17. CDR3 DNA sequence: TGTGCCAGCAGCTTAAGGGGACAGGCCCTAGCGGGAGTTGGGAATGAGCAGTTCTTC. This codes for CASSLRGQALAGVGNEQFF.

V usage is TRBV7-7 and J usage is TRBJ2-2, with D possibly being TRBD1 (6 bases). The CDR3 length is 15 residues. The ends were cut back, 5 bases at V and 4 bases at J, with 14 bases in the middle. Germline CDR1 and CDR2: SSHAT and FNYEAQ (reference sequence). CDR3 nucleotide sequence: TGTGCCAGCAGCCCAACAGGGAGCAGCACCGGGGAGCTGTTTTTT. Translation: CASSPTGSSTGELFF.

The rearrangement links TRBV3-1 (or the pseudogene TRBV3-2) to TRBJ2-2; D is perhaps TRBD1 (6 bases). This CDR3 spans 13 amino acids. Looked up from germline, CDR1 is LGHDT and CDR2 is YNNKEL (reference sequence). Trimming pared 6 bases from V and 4 bases from J, leaving 9 bases between. The CDR3 DNA follows: TGTGCCAGCAGTCGGACAGTCACCGGGGAGCTGTTTTTT. This translates into CASSRTVTGELFF.

V is TRBV5-4 and J is TRBJ2-3, with a tentative D call TRBD2 (6 bases). The germline V gene encodes CDR1 SGHNT and CDR2 YYREEE (reference sequence). V was pared by 0 bases and J by 0 bases, with 8 bases between. The CDR3 is 15 residues long. The CDR3 spells CASSLDGSSTDTQYF. CDR3 DNA sequence: TGTGCCAGCAGCTTGGACGGGAGCAGCACAGATACGCAGTATTTT.

The chain recombines TRBV28 with TRBJ2-1; no definite D call. CDR3 length: 12 residues. The V and J ends lost 1 base and 7 bases respectively, with 5 bases between them. Germline CDR1 and CDR2: MDHEN and SYDVKM. The CDR3 sequence: CASSLSGNEQFF. In DNA form, the CDR3 reads TGTGCCAGCAGTTTATCCGGGAATGAGCAGTTCTTC.

The chain uses TRBV9 and TRBJ2-7, with 11 bases that match TRBD1. Germline V gives CDR1 SGDLS, CDR2 YYNGEE. CDR3 length equals 13 residues. With V trimmed by 3 bases and J by 6 bases, 2 bases remained unmatched. The CDR3: CASSADRGPEQYF. The CDR3 DNA sequence: TGTGCCAGCAGCGCGGACAGGGGGCCCGAGCAGTACTTC. Drawing the rest from reference TRBV9 and TRBJ2-7, the complete variable domain is DSGVTQTPKHLITATGQRVTLRCSPRSGDLSVYWYQQSLDQGLQFLIQYYNGEERAKGNILERFSAQQFPDLHSELNLSSLELGDSALYFCASSADRGPEQYFGPGTRLTVT.

This clone was observed once. The chain carries TRBV18 and TRBJ1-3; 9 bases line up with TRBD1. The CDR3 contains 15 residues. The germline V gene has CDR1 KGHSH and CDR2 LQKENI. V trimming: 4 bases; J trimming: 4 bases; junction bases outside the gene matches: 5. The CDR3 DNA reads as TGTGCCAGCTCACGTGGACAGGGGCGAGGAAACACCATATATTTT. Translated, it gives CASSRGQGRGNTIYF.

The chain has TRBV3-1 (or the pseudogene TRBV3-2) and TRBJ1-1; 8 bases line up with TRBD1. Germline V CDR1 and CDR2: LGHDT, YNNKEL (reference sequence). The V gene end was trimmed by 3 bases and the J gene end by 0 bases; junction bases not matched to a gene: 6. The CDR3 spans 16 residues. In DNA, the CDR3 is TGTGCCAGCAGCCAGGGACAGGTTGCCATGAACACTGAAGCTTTCTTT. Residues: CASSQGQVAMNTEAFF.

This chain uses TRBV15 with TRBJ2-7, with a weak D call TRBD2 (7 bases). The CDR3 is made up of 16 amino acids. Trimming took off 0 bases at V and 5 bases at J, with 17 bases between the two ends. The germline CDR1 and CDR2 sequences are LNHNV and YYDKDF (reference sequence). DNA for the CDR3: TGTGCCACCAGCAGAGATCAGGGGTCGGGGGGCAACGAGCAGTACTTC. Its translation is CATSRDQGSGGNEQYF. Variable domain in full (rest from reference TRBV15 and TRBJ2-7): DAMVIQNPRYQVTQFGKPVTLSCSQTLNHNVMYWYQQKSSQAPKLLFHYYDKDFNNEADTPDNFQSRRPNTSFCFLDIRSPGLGDTAMYLCATSRDQGSGGNEQYFGPGTRLTVT.

The chain combines TRBV19 with TRBJ1-4; possibly TRBD1 for D (5 bases). V lost 3 bases, J lost 6 bases, and 11 bases lay in between. The germline V gene has CDR1 LNHDA and CDR2 SQIVND (reference sequence). The CDR3 consists of 14 residues. For the CDR3, the DNA is TGTGCCAGTAGTATCTGGGGCGCGGATGAAAAACTGTTTTTT. It encodes CASSIWGADEKLFF.

This clone is a singleton in its sample. The rearrangement uses TRBV19 and TRBJ2-1; 11 bases fit TRBD2. Germline V gene data show CDR1 as LNHDA and CDR2 as SQIVND (reference sequence). CDR3 length: 17 amino acids. Trimming removed 0 bases from V and 8 bases from J; junction bases left unmatched: 9. CDR3 sequence: CASSIDTQTSGSYEQFF. CDR3 sequence (DNA): TGTGCCAGTAGTATAGATACCCAAACTAGCGGGAGCTATGAGCAGTTCTTC.